This TCR beta chain appears in the sequencing data of a study of regulatory T cells in long-lasting Graves disease. In this sample, this clonotype turned up many times. Regarding time point: persistent/refractory GD, antithyroid drugs over 5 years with positive TRAb. From RNA extracted from PBMCs, the TCR library was made. EDTA tubes received approximately 10 milliliters of drawn peripheral blood. In building TCR beta libraries, iRepertoire HTBI primers were used together with Arm-PCR of CDR3 regions. Study processing details: Identification of gene segments yielded around 64 TRBV and roughly 15 TRBJ across samples. TCRdb recomputed calls from the multiplex PCR reads with MiXCR, one row per CDR3 protein. It is TCRdb's table, rather than the study itself, that gives the V and J calls and clone size. This table holds some 280,000 distinct CDR3 sequences, around 21% found once. Sequenced here: peripheral blood mononuclear cells (PBMCs), sampled when the disease was refractory, from a patient treated with antithyroid drugs. This sequence was found in a female donor with Graves disease.

The CDR3 nucleotides read TGTGCCTGGAGTGTAGCACCTTTCGGGGAGCTGTTTTTT. Translating gives CAWSVAPFGELFF. This chain connects TRBV30 to TRBJ2-2; no clear D gene. Germline V gene lookup returns CDR1 GTSNPN and CDR2 SVGIG (reference sequence). Trimming shortened V by 0 bases and J by 7 bases, and 9 bases separated the two germline ends. This CDR3 comprises 13 residues.